These 20 T cell receptor beta chains originate from one sample sequenced in a study of T cell repertoires in cytomegalovirus infection. TCRdb processed the reads anew with MiXCR; each CDR3 protein has one entry. The repertoire holds roughly 310,000 distinct CDR3 sequences, 15% to 20% seen once, with approximately 12% in the top ten. The specimen was PBMCs. These receptors all stem from a human donor in good health (CMV status not recorded). Some clones in this sample may be carry-over from other donors' samples.

This clonotype was detected a few times. The CDR3 here is CASSERFLGANVLTF. The CDR3 region has the DNA TGTGCCAGCAGTGAAAGGTTCCTTGGGGCCAACGTCCTGACTTTC. V and J are TRBV6-1 and TRBJ2-6; no clear D. V lost 2 bases and J 3 bases, leaving 8 bases between the germline ends. CDR1 is MNHNS, CDR2 SASEGT, per germline. The CDR3 loop spans 15 amino acids.

The gene calls are TRBV5-1 and TRBJ2-5; 9 bases agree with TRBD2. CDR1 SGHRS and CDR2 YFSETQ come from the germline V gene. With V trimmed by 2 bases and J by 1 base, 6 bases remained unmatched. CDR3 length: 16 amino acids. CDR3 protein: CASSLKIAGVQETQYF. In DNA, the CDR3 is TGCGCCAGCAGCTTAAAAATAGCGGGGGTCCAAGAGACCCAGTACTTC. Full variable domain (remainder filled in from reference TRBV5-1 and TRBJ2-5): KAGVTQTPRYLIKTRGQQVTLSCSPISGHRSVSWYQQTPGQGLQFLFEYFSETQRNKGNFPGRFSGRQFSNSRSEMNVSTLELGDSALYLCASSLKIAGVQETQYFGPGTRLLVL.

In its sample, this clonotype was seen a few times. This chain joins TRBV29-1 and TRBJ2-1; 8 bases line up with TRBD2. This CDR3 is 18 amino acids long. Germline CDR1 SQVTM, CDR2 ANQGSEA. V trimming: 3 bases; J trimming: 2 bases; junction bases outside the gene matches: 15. The CDR3: CSVDSIRGGVVPYNEQFF. Here the CDR3 DNA reads TGCAGCGTTGATTCGATACGGGGGGGAGTAGTCCCCTACAATGAGCAGTTCTTC.

This clonotype appeared many times. The chain uses TRBV7-2 and TRBJ1-1, with D hard to call. Germline V gives CDR1 SGHTA, CDR2 FQGNSA. The V and J ends lost 3 bases and 4 bases respectively, with 12 bases between them. The CDR3 is 14 amino acids. This chain's CDR3 is CASSFDMGTTEAFF. Here the CDR3 DNA reads TGTGCCAGCAGCTTTGACATGGGCACCACTGAAGCTTTCTTT.

Of note for this clonotype: A much larger clone sits a single nucleotide away, making a read error possible. This chain links TRBV7-6 with TRBJ2-3; no clear D. The CDR3 length is 14 residues. Germline V gene lookup returns CDR1 SGHVS and CDR2 FNYEAQ. The CDR3: CVSSAGLSTDTQYF. CDR3 DNA: TGTGTCAGCAGCGCCGGCCTAAGCACAGATACGCAGTATTTT.

This sequence joins TRBV10-3 and TRBJ1-1, with 8 bases identical to TRBD1. The CDR3 is 13 amino acids. The ends lost 11 bases at V and 0 bases at J; junction bases unmatched: 5. Germline V lookup: CDR1 ENHRY, CDR2 SYGVKD. CDR3 residues: CAASQGVNTEAFF. CDR3 coding DNA: TGTGCCGCGTCACAGGGGGTGAACACTGAAGCTTTCTTT.

This clonotype was found a few times. The CDR3 spells CASSLARVTYGYTF. CDR3 coding DNA: TGTGCCAGCAGCTTAGCTCGGGTAACTTACGGCTACACCTTC. The rearrangement uses TRBV13 and TRBJ1-2, with unresolved D. Trimming shortened V by 1 base and J by 8 bases, and 14 bases separated the two germline ends. Germline CDR1 PRHDT, CDR2 FYEKMQ (reference sequence). CDR3 length equals 14 residues.

The sample holds a few counts of this clonotype. The rearrangement links TRBV9 to TRBJ2-5; tentative D call: TRBD2 (5 bases). CDR1 is SGDLS and CDR2 is YYNGEE in the germline V gene. The CDR3 is 12 residues long. V lost 0 bases and J 5 bases, leaving 5 bases between the germline ends. The CDR3 region is CASSVGGETQYF. DNA for the CDR3: TGTGCCAGCAGCGTAGGAGGGGAGACCCAGTACTTC.

The CDR3 DNA is TGCGCCAGCAGCCAATTTACAGCAGATACGCAGTATTTT. As protein: CASSQFTADTQYF. The rearrangement links TRBV4-3 to TRBJ2-3; the D is unclear. This CDR3 region has 13 residues. Germline V CDR1 and CDR2: LGHNA, YSLEER. Trimming took off 2 bases at V and 4 bases at J, with 7 bases between the two ends.

This clonotype appeared many times. The V gene is TRBV11-1, the J gene TRBJ2-1; D uncertain. V was shortened by 1 base and J by 4 bases, with 11 bases between the two germline ends. Germline CDR1 and CDR2: SGHAT and FQDESV (reference sequence). The CDR3 is 15 residues long. Written as DNA, the CDR3 is TGTGCCAGCAGCTTAGTGGCTAAACCGTACAATGAGCAGTTCTTC. Protein sequence: CASSLVAKPYNEQFF.

This chain uses TRBV3-1 with TRBJ1-2; D is ambiguous. Trimming pared 2 bases from V and 7 bases from J, leaving 14 bases between. The CDR3 has 14 amino acids. Germline values: CDR1 LGHDT, CDR2 YNNKEL (reference sequence). Here the CDR3 reads CASSQNLGEAGYTF. In DNA, the CDR3 is TGTGCCAGCAGCCAAAACCTCGGGGAGGCTGGCTACACCTTC. The complete variable domain, with remaining parts taken from reference TRBV3-1 and TRBJ1-2, reads DTAVSQTPKYLVTQMGNDKSIKCEQNLGHDTMYWYKQDSKKFLKIMFSYNNKELIINETVPNRFSPKSPDKAHLNLHINSLELGDSAVYFCASSQNLGEAGYTFGSGTRLTVV.

This sequence joins TRBV5-1 and TRBJ2-1; D might be TRBD1 or TRBD2, each matching 5 bases. Germline loops: CDR1 SGHRS, CDR2 YFSETQ. CDR3 length equals 15 residues. Trimming shortened V by 2 bases and J by 3 bases, and 12 bases separated the two germline ends. The CDR3 sequence is CASSFPRGNYNEQFF. In nucleotides, the CDR3 is TGCGCCAGCAGCTTTCCGAGGGGCAACTACAATGAGCAGTTCTTC.

In this sample, this clonotype turned up many times. The chain joins TRBV7-2 to TRBJ1-5, with D tentatively TRBD1 (5 bases). With 5 bases removed from V and 6 bases from J, the gap between germline ends came to 20 bases. Germline V CDR1 and CDR2: SGHTA, FQGNSA. The CDR3 length is 16 residues. CDR3 in amino acids: CASSTLTRGGFQPQHF. Written as DNA, the CDR3 is TGTGCCAGCAGCACACTGACCCGGGGCGGCTTTCAGCCCCAGCATTTT.

The chain couples TRBV2 to TRBJ1-3; perhaps TRBD1 as D (5 bases). V was clipped by 7 bases and J by 2 bases, with 15 bases between them. There are 15 residues in the CDR3. Germline values: CDR1 SNHLY, CDR2 FYNNEI. The CDR3 DNA reads TGTGCCAGCAAGCATAAGGGACTCCCTGGAAACACCATATATTTT. Amino acid sequence: CASKHKGLPGNTIYF.

The table lists this clonotype with many counts. The chain combines TRBV7-2 with TRBJ1-1; 9 bases fit TRBD1. CDR1 is SGHTA, CDR2 FQGNSA, per germline. This CDR3 contains 16 residues. Losses at the gene ends were 5 bases for V and 5 bases for J; bases not matched to a gene: 12. The CDR3 loop is CASSLNPGTGKTEAFF. CDR3 DNA sequence: TGTGCCAGCAGCCTAAACCCCGGGACAGGGAAGACTGAAGCTTTCTTT.

This clonotype occurred many times. The chain combines TRBV19 with TRBJ1-6, with a weak D call TRBD1 (6 bases). The V and J ends lost 7 bases and 13 bases respectively, with 23 bases between them. The CDR3 sequence is 15 residues long. Looked up from germline, CDR1 is LNHDA and CDR2 is SQIVND (reference sequence). The CDR3, as DNA: TGTGCCAGTAAAGAGGGGGGAGCCGACATTACTCCCCTCCACTTT. Its translation is CASKEGGADITPLHF. Variable domain in full (rest from reference TRBV19 and TRBJ1-6): DGGITQSPKYLFRKEGQNVTLSCEQNLNHDAMYWYRQDPGQGLRLIYYSQIVNDFQKGDIAEGYSVSREKKESFPLTVTSAQKNPTAFYLCASKEGGADITPLHFGNGTRLTVT.

This clonotype was observed at least ten times. This rearrangement joins TRBV28 to TRBJ1-5; a weak D match, TRBD1 (5 bases). Germline V gives CDR1 MDHEN, CDR2 SYDVKM. The ends were cut back, 6 bases at V and 1 base at J, with 13 bases in the middle. The CDR3 contains 15 residues. The CDR3 is CASRPFRDSNQPQHF. CDR3 nucleotides: TGTGCCAGCAGGCCTTTCCGGGACAGCAATCAGCCCCAGCATTTT.

The genes are TRBV29-1 and TRBJ2-7; 7 nucleotides align to TRBD1. This CDR3 region has 16 residues. The trim removed 6 bases at V and 2 bases at J, leaving 16 bases unmatched. Germline V gives CDR1 SQVTM, CDR2 ANQGSEA. The CDR3 region has the DNA TGCAGCGTCCTGAGTCCCGGGACAGTCGTCCCCTACGAGCAGTACTTC. Translated: CSVLSPGTVVPYEQYF.

This clonotype was recorded at least ten times. J is TRBJ2-3 and V is TRBV6-1; a weak D match, TRBD2 (6 bases). Germline V gene data show CDR1 as MNHNS and CDR2 as SASEGT. The V end lost 6 bases, the J end lost 8 bases, and 15 bases lay between the germline ends. The CDR3 length is 13 residues. Here the CDR3 reads CASSLGGGRTQYF. The CDR3 bases are TGTGCCAGCAGCCTCGGGGGAGGACGTACGCAGTATTTT.

This clonotype came up many times. This chain uses TRBV7-2 with TRBJ2-3; the D gene is possibly TRBD1 (7 bases). The CDR3 length is 14 residues. Trimming took off 1 base at V and 7 bases at J, with 12 bases between the two ends. CDR1 and CDR2 (germline): SGHTA, FQGNSA. Here the CDR3 DNA reads TGTGCCAGCAGCTTAGAGGCAGGGGGGAATACGCAGTATTTT. Translating gives CASSLEAGGNTQYF.